The 8 T cell receptor beta chains presented below share a single source sample, sequenced in a study of blood T cell repertoires in COVID-19. Using immunoSEQ multiplex PCR, the repertoire was profiled, and TCRdb retains in-frame clones only, with some absent. The sample consists of approximately 280,000 clones, over 75% of them appearing once. The sample taken for sequencing was peripheral blood. The receptor source for this set is a woman in her twenties or thirties with COVID-19, enrolled during active disease.

The table lists this clone with a count of one. The chain couples TRBV6-5 to TRBJ1-1; D is undetermined. The CDR3 loop spans 11 amino acids. From germline, CDR1 is MNHEY and CDR2 SVGAGI. Trimming removed 7 bases at V and 1 base at J, with 4 bases between. DNA for the CDR3: TGTGCCAGCAAACAGAACACTGAAGCTTTCTTT. Translation: CASKQNTEAFF.

The CDR3 protein is CASGLSGVNTEAFF. For the CDR3, the DNA is TGTGCTAGTGGTTTGTCAGGGGTGAACACTGAAGCTTTCTTT. This rearrangement joins TRBV12-5 to TRBJ1-1; TRBD1 might be the D (6 bases). In germline, CDR1 is LGHNT, CDR2 FRNRAP. The CDR3 covers 14 residues. The germline V and J ends were trimmed by 2 bases and 0 bases, with 7 bases remaining between them. The entire variable domain, with the rest obtained from reference TRBV12-5 and TRBJ1-1, is as follows: DARVTQTPRHKVTEMGQEVTMRCQPILGHNTVFWYRQTMMQGLELLAYFRNRAPLDDSGMPKDRFSAEMPDATLATLKIQPSEPRDSAVYFCASGLSGVNTEAFFGQGTRLTVV.

This chain uses TRBV28 with TRBJ2-4; possibly TRBD2 for D (5 bases). The CDR3 length is 15 residues. Trimming took 3 bases from V and 3 from J, leaving 12 bases between them. CDR1 is MDHEN and CDR2 is SYDVKM in the germline V gene. The CDR3 here is CASSFAELGKNIQYF. CDR3 DNA: TGTGCCAGCAGTTTCGCTGAACTAGGCAAAAACATTCAGTACTTC. Based on the CDR3 plus reference TRBV28 and TRBJ2-4, the full variable domain is DVKVTQSSRYLVKRTGEKVFLECVQDMDHENMFWYRQDPGLGLRLIYFSYDVKMKEKGDIPEGYSVSREKKERFSLILESASTNQTSMYLCASSFAELGKNIQYFGAGTRLSVL.

The genes are TRBV9 and TRBJ2-4, with D unresolved. Germline lookup yields CDR1 SGDLS and CDR2 YYNGEE. This CDR3 has 15 amino acids. Trimming removed 0 bases from V and 5 bases from J, with 12 bases in between. This CDR3 is CASSVGLGIQNIQYF. The CDR3 bases are TGTGCCAGCAGCGTAGGATTGGGCATCCAAAACATTCAGTACTTC.

This chain uses TRBV28 with TRBJ1-5, with 7 bases fitting TRBD1. Germline CDR1 is MDHEN and CDR2 is SYDVKM. V shed 6 bases and J 2 bases; nucleotides not matched to a gene: 10. The CDR3 spans 16 residues. The CDR3 region is CASRLSSGQGNQPQHF. The CDR3 coding sequence is TGTGCCAGCAGGCTCAGTAGTGGACAGGGCAATCAGCCCCAGCATTTT.

The chain is built from TRBV7-9 and TRBJ1-2, with D possibly being TRBD1 (6 bases). The CDR3 length is 14 residues. Trimming shortened V by 4 bases and J by 4 bases, and 13 bases separated the two germline ends. Germline V gene data show CDR1 as SEHNR and CDR2 as FQNEAQ (reference sequence). The CDR3 nucleotides read TGTGCCAGCAGCTCCCAGGGGACCTCCTATGGCTACACCTTC. Protein product: CASSSQGTSYGYTF.

This clone occurred once. The rearrangement links TRBV2 to TRBJ1-5; possibly TRBD1 for D (6 bases). The CDR3 loop spans 16 amino acids. V lost 4 bases and J 1 base, leaving 14 bases between the germline ends. The germline CDR1 and CDR2 sequences are SNHLY and FYNNEI. Here the CDR3 DNA reads TGTGCCAGCAGTGGGAAACAGGGCGGGAGCAATCAGCCCCAGCATTTT. This translates into CASSGKQGGSNQPQHF.

The V gene is TRBV5-4, the J gene TRBJ1-2, with D hard to call. The germline V gene encodes CDR1 SGHNT and CDR2 YYREEE (reference sequence). The CDR3 is 12 residues long. Trimming took 0 bases from V and 8 from J, leaving 8 bases between them. The CDR3 spells CASSLGLWGYTF. CDR3 coding DNA: TGTGCCAGCAGCTTGGGGCTGTGGGGCTACACCTTC.